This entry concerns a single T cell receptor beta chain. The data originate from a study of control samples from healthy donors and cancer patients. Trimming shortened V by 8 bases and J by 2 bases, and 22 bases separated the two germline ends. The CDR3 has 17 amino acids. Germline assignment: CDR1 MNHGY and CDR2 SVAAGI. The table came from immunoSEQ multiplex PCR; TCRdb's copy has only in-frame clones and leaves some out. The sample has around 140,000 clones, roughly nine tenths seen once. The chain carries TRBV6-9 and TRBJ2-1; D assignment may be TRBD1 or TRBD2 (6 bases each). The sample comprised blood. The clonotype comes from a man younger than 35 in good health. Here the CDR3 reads CASGGTNCGDPYNEQFF. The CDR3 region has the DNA TGTGCCAGCGGCGGGACAAACTGTGGGGACCCCTACAATGAGCAGTTCTTC.